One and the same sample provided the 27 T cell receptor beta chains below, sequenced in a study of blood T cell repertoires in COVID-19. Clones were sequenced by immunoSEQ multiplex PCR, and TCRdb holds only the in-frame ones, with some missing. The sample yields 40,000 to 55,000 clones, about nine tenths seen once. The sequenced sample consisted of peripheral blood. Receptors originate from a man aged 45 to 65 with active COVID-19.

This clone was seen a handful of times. CDR3 in DNA: TGTGCCAGCAGGCGGAGGACGGGCTACGAGCAGTACTTC. It codes for CASRRRTGYEQYF. The chain combines TRBV27 with TRBJ2-7, with D perhaps matching TRBD2 (5 bases). From germline, CDR1 is MNHEY and CDR2 SMNVEV (reference sequence). The V end was cut by 6 bases, the J end by 3 bases, with 12 bases between. The length of the CDR3 is 13 residues.

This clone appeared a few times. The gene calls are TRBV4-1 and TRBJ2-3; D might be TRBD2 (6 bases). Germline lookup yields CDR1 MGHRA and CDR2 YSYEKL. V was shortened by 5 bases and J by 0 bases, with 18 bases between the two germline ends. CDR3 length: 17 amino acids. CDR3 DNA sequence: TGCGCCAGCAGCTTCCCCCGCGGGGACGCTAGCACAGATACGCAGTATTTT. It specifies CASSFPRGDASTDTQYF.

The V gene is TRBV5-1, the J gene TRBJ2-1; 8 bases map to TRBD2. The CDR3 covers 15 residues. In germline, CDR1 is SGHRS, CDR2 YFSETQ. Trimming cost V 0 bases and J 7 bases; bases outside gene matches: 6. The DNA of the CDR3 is TGCGCCAGCAGCTTGGCCTCCACTAGCGGAAATGAGCAGTTCTTC. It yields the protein CASSLASTSGNEQFF.

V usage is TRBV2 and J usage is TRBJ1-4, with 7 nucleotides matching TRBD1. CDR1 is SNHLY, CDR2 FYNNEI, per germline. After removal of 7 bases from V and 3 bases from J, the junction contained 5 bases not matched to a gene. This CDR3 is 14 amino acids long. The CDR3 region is CASISGGPNEKLFF. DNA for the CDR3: TGTGCCAGCATTTCAGGGGGACCTAATGAAAAACTGTTTTTT.

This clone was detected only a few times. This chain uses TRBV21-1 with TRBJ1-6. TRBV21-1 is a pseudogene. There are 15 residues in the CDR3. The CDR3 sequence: CASSPRVGGHSPLHF. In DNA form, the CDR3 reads TGTGCCAGCAGCCCCCGGGTCGGGGGGCATTCACCCCTCCACTTT.

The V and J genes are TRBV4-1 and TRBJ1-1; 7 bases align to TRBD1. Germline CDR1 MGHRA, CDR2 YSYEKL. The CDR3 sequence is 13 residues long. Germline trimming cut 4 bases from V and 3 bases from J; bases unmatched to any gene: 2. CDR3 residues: CASSPQGYTEAFF. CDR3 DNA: TGCGCCAGCAGCCCACAGGGGTACACTGAAGCTTTCTTT.

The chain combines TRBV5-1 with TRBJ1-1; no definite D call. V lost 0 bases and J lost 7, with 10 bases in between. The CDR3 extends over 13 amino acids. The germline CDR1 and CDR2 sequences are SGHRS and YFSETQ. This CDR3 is CASSLAPLYEAFF. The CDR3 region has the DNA TGCGCCAGCAGCTTGGCCCCCCTATATGAAGCTTTCTTT.

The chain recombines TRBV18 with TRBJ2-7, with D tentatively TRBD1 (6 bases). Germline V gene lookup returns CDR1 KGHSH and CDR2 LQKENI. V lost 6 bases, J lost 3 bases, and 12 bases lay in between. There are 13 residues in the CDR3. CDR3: CASSIQGDYEQYF. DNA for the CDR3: TGTGCCAGCTCGATACAGGGTGACTACGAGCAGTACTTC. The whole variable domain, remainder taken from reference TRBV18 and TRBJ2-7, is NAGVMQNPRHLVRRRGQEARLRCSPMKGHSHVYWYRQLPEEGLKFMVYLQKENIIDESGMPKERFSAEFPKEGPSILRIQQVVRGDSAAYFCASSIQGDYEQYFGPGTRLTVT.

CDR3 protein: CASSVGQGVSYEQYF. Written as DNA, the CDR3 is TGTGCCAGCAGCGTGGGACAGGGGGTTTCCTACGAGCAGTACTTC. The V call is TRBV7-2, the J call TRBJ2-7; TRBD1 agrees at 11 bases. CDR3 length: 15 amino acids. Per germline, CDR1 SGHTA and CDR2 FQGNSA. After removal of 5 bases from V and 1 base from J, the junction contained 4 bases not matched to a gene.

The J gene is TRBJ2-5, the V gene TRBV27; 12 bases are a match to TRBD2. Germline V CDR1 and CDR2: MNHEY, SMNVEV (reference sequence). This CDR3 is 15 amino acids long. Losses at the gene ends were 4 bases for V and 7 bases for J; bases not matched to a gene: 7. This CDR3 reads CASSSSGRASGTQYF. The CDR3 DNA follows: TGTGCCAGCAGTTCTAGCGGGAGGGCCTCCGGGACCCAGTACTTC.

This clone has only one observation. The CDR3 spells CASSFEGSGRQTQYF. In DNA form, the CDR3 reads TGCGCCAGCAGCTTCGAGGGGAGTGGGAGGCAGACCCAGTACTTC. J is TRBJ2-5 and V is TRBV5-1, with D possibly being TRBD2 (6 bases). The CDR3 totals 15 residues. Trimming removed 2 bases at V and 6 bases at J, with 17 bases between. Germline assignment: CDR1 SGHRS and CDR2 YFSETQ.

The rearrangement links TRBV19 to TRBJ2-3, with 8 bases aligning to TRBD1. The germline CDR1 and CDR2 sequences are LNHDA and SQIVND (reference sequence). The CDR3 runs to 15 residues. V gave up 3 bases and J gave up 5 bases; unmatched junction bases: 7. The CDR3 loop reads CASSISGQVLDTQYF. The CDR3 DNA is TGTGCCAGTAGTATCTCGGGACAGGTGTTAGATACGCAGTATTTT.

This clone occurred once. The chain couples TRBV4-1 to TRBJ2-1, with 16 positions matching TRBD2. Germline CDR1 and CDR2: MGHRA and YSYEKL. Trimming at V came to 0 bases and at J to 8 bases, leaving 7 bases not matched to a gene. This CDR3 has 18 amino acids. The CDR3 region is CASSQDGLGTSGRDEQFF. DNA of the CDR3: TGCGCCAGCAGCCAAGATGGTCTGGGGACTAGCGGGAGGGATGAGCAGTTCTTC.

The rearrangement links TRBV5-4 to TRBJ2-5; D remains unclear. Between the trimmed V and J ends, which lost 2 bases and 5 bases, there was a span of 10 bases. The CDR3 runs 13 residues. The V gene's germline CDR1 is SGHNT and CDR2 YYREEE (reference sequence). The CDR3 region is CASSFSGVETQYF. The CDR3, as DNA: TGTGCCAGCAGCTTCAGTGGTGTGGAGACCCAGTACTTC. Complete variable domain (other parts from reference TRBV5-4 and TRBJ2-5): ETGVTQSPTHLIKTRGQQVTLRCSSQSGHNTVSWYQQALGQGPQFIFQYYREEENGRGNFPPRFSGLQFPNYSSELNVNALELDDSALYLCASSFSGVETQYFGPGTRLLVL.

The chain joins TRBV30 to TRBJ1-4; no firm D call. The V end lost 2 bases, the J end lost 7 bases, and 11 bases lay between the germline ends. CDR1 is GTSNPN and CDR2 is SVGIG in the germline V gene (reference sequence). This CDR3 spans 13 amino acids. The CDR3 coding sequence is TGTGCCTGGAGTCAACGCGGGTTTGAAAAACTGTTTTTT. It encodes CAWSQRGFEKLFF. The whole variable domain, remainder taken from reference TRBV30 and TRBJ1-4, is SQTIHQWPATLVQPVGSPLSLECTVEGTSNPNLYWYRQAAGRGLQLLFYSVGIGQISSEVPQNLSASRPQDRQFILSSKKLLLSDSGFYLCAWSQRGFEKLFFGSGTQLSVL.

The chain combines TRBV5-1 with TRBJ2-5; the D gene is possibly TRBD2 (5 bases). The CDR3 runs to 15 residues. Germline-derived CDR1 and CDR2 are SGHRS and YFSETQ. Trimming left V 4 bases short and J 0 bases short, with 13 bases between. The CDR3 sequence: CASSPGLEYQETQYF. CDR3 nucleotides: TGCGCCAGCAGCCCAGGACTGGAGTACCAAGAGACCCAGTACTTC.

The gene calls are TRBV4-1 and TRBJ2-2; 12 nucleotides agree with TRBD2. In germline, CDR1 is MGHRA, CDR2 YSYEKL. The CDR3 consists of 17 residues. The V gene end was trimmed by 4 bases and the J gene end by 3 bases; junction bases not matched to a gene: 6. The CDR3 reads CASSPLLAGGDTGELFF. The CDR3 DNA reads TGCGCCAGCAGCCCCTTGCTAGCGGGGGGGGACACCGGGGAGCTGTTTTTT.

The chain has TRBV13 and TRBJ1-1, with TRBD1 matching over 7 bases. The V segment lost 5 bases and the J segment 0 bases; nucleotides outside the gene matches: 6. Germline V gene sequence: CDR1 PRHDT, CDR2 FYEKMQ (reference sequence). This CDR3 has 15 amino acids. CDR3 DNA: TGTGCCAGCAGCCCAGGGGACAGTGTGAACACTGAAGCTTTCTTT. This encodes CASSPGDSVNTEAFF.

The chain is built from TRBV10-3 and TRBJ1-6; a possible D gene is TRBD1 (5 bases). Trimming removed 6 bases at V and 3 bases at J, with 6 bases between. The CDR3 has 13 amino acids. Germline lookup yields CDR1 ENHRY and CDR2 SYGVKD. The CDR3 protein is CAIRQDYNSPLHF. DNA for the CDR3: TGTGCCATCAGACAGGACTATAATTCACCCCTCCACTTT.

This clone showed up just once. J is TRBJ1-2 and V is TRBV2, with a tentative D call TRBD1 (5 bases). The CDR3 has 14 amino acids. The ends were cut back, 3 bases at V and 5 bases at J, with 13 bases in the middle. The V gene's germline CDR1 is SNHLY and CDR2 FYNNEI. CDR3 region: CASSDFDSLYGYTF. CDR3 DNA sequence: TGTGCCAGCAGTGACTTCGACAGTCTTTATGGCTACACCTTC.

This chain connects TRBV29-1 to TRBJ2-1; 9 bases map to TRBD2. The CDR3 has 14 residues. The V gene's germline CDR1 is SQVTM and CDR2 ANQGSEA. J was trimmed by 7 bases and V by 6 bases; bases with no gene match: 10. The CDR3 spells CSVQAGGGGNEQFF. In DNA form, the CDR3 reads TGCAGCGTCCAAGCGGGAGGTGGGGGAAATGAGCAGTTCTTC.

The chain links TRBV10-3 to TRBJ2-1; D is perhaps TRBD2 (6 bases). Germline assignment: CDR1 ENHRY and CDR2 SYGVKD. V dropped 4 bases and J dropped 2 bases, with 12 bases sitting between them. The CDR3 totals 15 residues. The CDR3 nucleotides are TGTGCCATCAGTGCCGGGGGTTCCCCCTACAATGAGCAGTTCTTC. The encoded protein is CAISAGGSPYNEQFF.

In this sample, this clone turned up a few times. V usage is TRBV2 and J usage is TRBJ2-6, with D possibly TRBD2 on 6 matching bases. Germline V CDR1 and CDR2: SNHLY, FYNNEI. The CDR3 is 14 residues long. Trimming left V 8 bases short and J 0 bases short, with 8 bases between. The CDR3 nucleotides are TGTGCCAGCGGACTAAGCTCTGGGGCCAACGTCCTGACTTTC. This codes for CASGLSSGANVLTF.

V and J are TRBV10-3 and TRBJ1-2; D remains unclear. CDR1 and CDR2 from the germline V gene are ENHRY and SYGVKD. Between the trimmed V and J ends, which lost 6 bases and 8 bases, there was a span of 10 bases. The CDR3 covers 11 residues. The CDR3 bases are TGTGCCATCAGGGGAGCGGAGGGCTACACCTTC. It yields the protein CAIRGAEGYTF.

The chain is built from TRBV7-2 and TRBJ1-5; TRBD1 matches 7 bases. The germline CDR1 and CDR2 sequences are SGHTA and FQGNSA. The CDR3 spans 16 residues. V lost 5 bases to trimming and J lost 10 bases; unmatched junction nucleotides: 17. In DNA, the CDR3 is TGTGCCAGCAGCGCGACATCTTGGGACAGAGAGGGCCCCCAGCATTTT. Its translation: CASSATSWDREGPQHF. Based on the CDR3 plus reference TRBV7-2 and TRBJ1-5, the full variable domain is GAGVSQSPSNKVTEKGKDVELRCDPISGHTALYWYRQSLGQGLEFLIYFQGNSAPDKSGLPSDRFSAERTGGSVSTLTIQRTQQEDSAVYLCASSATSWDREGPQHFGDGTRLSIL.

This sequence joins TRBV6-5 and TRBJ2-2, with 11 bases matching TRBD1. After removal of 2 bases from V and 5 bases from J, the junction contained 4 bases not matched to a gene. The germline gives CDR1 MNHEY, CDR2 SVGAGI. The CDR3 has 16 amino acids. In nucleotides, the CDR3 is TGTGCCAGCAGTTACACGGGGACAGGGGGGACCGGGGAGCTGTTTTTT. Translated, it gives CASSYTGTGGTGELFF.

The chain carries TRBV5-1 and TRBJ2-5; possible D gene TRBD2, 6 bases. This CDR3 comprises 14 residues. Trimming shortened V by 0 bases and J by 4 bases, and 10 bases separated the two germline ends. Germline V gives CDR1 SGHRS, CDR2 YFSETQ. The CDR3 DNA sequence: TGCGCCAGCAGCTTGGCAGCGGGTGCAGAGACCCAGTACTTC. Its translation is CASSLAAGAETQYF.